The rows below give T cell receptor beta chains drawn from one sample of a study of radiation and T cells in renal cell carcinoma. The protocol was immunoSEQ multiplex PCR, while the TCRdb copy is restricted to in-frame clones and leaves out a portion. The table has about 170,000 clones, 88% seen once; the top ten hold about 10%. This sample comprised blood, obtained from a patient whose treatment included radiotherapy and nephrectomy. The receptors derive from a woman in her forties or fifties with renal cell carcinoma. CDR3s include the opening cysteine and the closing phenylalanine or tryptophan. The D gene is left open where the match is weak. Size is omitted from some rows. Given values are once, few, many or a class for expanded clones.

V gene	J gene	D gene	clone size	CDR3 protein	CDR3 DNA
TRBV19	TRBJ2-2	TRBD1	-	CASSPMGGQGNTGELFF	TGTGCCAGTAGTCCCATGGGGGGACAGGGGAACACCGGGGAGCTGTTTTTT
TRBV13	TRBJ1-1	-	-	CASSFGGTNTEAFF	TGTGCCAGCAGCTTCGGCGGGACGAACACTGAAGCTTTCTTT
TRBV5-6	TRBJ1-1	-	-	CASSIYQGYTEAFF	TGTGCCAGCAGCATATATCAGGGTTACACTGAAGCTTTCTTT
TRBV7-9	TRBJ1-1	-	-	CASRPQDNEAFF	TGTGCCAGCAGGCCACAGGACAATGAAGCTTTCTTT
TRBV9	TRBJ2-2	TRBD2	-	CASSPSGGTGELFF	TGTGCCAGCAGCCCTAGCGGGGGAACCGGGGAGCTGTTTTTT
TRBV7-3	TRBJ2-2	-	once	CASSLSGGELFF	TGTGCCAGCAGCTTGTCGGGCGGGGAGCTGTTTTTT
TRBV4-3	TRBJ2-7	TRBD1	-	CASSQDRTGILYEQYF	TGCGCCAGCAGCCAAGACAGGACAGGGATTCTGTACGAGCAGTACTTC
TRBV10-3	TRBJ1-6	-	-	CAISESFFRTDSNSPLHF	TGTGCCATCAGTGAGTCTTTTTTTCGAACGGATAGTAATTCACCCCTCCACTTT
TRBV6-4	TRBJ1-6	-	once	CASSQRPTLNSPLHF	TGTGCCAGCAGTCAGCGTCCGACTCTTAATTCACCCCTCCACTTT
TRBV4-2	TRBJ2-1	-	-	CASSPSYSYNEQFF	TGTGCCAGCAGCCCATCTTACTCCTACAATGAGCAGTTCTTC
TRBV4-1	TRBJ2-3	TRBD2	-	CASSQDVLAGEARTDTQYF	TGCGCCAGCAGCCAAGATGTACTAGCGGGGGAGGCACGCACAGATACGCAGTATTTT
TRBV5-4	TRBJ1-3	-	-	CASSLGGGARGNTIYF	TGTGCCAGCAGCTTGGGAGGGGGGGCGCGAGGAAACACCATATATTTT
TRBV7-2	TRBJ2-3	-	-	CASSPGGSDTQYF	TGTGCCAGCAGCCCTGGAGGGTCCGATACGCAGTATTTT
TRBV5-8	TRBJ2-1	-	-	CASSLGQWDNEQFF	TGTGCCAGCAGCTTGGGGCAATGGGACAATGAGCAGTTCTTC
TRBV4-1	TRBJ2-7	TRBD1	-	CASSPGRQGAYEQYF	TGCGCCAGCAGCCCCGGTCGACAGGGTGCGTACGAGCAGTACTTC
TRBV10-3	TRBJ1-1	-	-	CAIRGTSTEAFF	TGTGCCATCAGGGGGACAAGCACTGAAGCTTTCTTT
TRBV7-3	TRBJ1-5	-	-	CASSSLGGSISNQPQHF	TGTGCCAGCAGCTCCCTGGGGGGAAGCATTAGCAATCAGCCCCAGCATTTT
TRBV5-1	TRBJ1-1	-	-	CASSSGQNTEAFF	TGCGCCAGCAGCTCGGGACAGAACACTGAAGCTTTCTTT
TRBV19	TRBJ1-2	-	-	CASSPSFQPNYGYTF	TGTGCCAGTAGTCCGAGTTTCCAGCCGAACTATGGCTACACCTTC